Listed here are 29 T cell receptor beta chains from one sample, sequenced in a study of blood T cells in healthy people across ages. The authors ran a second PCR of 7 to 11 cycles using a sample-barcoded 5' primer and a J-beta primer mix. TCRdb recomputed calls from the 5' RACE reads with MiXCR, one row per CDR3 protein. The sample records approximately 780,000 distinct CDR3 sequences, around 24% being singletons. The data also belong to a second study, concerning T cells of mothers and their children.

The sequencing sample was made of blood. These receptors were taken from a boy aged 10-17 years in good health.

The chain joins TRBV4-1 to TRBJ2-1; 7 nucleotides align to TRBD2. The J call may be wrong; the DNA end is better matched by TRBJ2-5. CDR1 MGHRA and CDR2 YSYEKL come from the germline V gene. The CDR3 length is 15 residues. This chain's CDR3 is CASSQVRGTGETQYF. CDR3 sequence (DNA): TGCGCCAGCAGCCAAGTGCGGGGGACGGGAGAGACCCAGTACTTC.

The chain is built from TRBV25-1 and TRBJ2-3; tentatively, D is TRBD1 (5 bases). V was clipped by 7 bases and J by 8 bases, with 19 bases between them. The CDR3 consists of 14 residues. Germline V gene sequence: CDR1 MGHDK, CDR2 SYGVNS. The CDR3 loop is CASTRQGRSSTQYF. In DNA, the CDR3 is TGTGCCAGCACAAGGCAGGGCCGAAGCTCTACGCAGTATTTT.

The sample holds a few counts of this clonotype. The chain's CDR3 is CASSPLLAGEGNEQFF. The CDR3, as DNA: TGTGCCAGCAGCCCGCTCCTAGCGGGGGAAGGGAATGAGCAGTTCTTC. The gene calls are TRBV4-2 and TRBJ2-1; 10 nucleotides line up with TRBD2. The CDR3 covers 16 residues. V dropped 4 bases and J dropped 7; count of bases not matched to a gene: 10. In germline, CDR1 is LGHNA, CDR2 YNFKEQ.

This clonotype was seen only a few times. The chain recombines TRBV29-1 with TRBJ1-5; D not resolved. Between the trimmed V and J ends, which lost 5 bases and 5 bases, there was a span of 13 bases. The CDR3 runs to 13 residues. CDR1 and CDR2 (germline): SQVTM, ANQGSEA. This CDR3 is CSVSEGWDQPQHF. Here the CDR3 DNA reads TGCAGCGTTTCCGAGGGTTGGGATCAGCCCCAGCATTTT.

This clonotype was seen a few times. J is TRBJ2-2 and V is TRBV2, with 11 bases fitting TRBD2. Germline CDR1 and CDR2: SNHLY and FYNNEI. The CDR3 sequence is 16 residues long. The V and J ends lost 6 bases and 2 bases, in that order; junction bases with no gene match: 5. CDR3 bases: TGTGCCAGCAGAGGGGGACTAGCGGATAACACCGGGGAGCTGTTTTTT. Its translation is CASRGGLADNTGELFF.

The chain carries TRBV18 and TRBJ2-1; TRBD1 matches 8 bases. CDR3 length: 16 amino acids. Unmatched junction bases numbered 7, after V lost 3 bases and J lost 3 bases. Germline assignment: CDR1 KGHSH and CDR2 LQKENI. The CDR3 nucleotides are TGTGCCAGCTCACCCCCGGACAGGGTTCGCTACAATGAGCAGTTCTTC. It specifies CASSPPDRVRYNEQFF.

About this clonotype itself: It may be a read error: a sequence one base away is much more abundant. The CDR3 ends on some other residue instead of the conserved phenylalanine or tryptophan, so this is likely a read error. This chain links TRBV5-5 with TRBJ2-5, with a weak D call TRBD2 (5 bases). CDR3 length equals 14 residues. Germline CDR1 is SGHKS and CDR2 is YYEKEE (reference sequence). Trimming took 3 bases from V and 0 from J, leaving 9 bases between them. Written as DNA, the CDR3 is TGTGCCAGCAGCTCTCGGACTGACCAAGAGACCCAGTACTAC. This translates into CASSSRTDQETQYY.

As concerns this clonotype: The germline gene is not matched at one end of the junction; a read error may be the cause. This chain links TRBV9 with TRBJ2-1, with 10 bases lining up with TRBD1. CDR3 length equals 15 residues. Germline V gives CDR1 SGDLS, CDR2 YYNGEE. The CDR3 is CASNVDLGQGDEQFF. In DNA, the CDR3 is TGTGCCAGCAACGTAGACCTTGGACAGGGGGATGAGCAGTTCTTC.

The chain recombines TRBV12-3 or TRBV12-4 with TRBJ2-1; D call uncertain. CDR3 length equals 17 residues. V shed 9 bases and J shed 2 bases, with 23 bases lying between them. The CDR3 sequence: CASSTITVPGPYNEQFF. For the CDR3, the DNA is TGTGCCAGTTCGACGATAACGGTCCCCGGGCCCTACAATGAGCAGTTCTTC.

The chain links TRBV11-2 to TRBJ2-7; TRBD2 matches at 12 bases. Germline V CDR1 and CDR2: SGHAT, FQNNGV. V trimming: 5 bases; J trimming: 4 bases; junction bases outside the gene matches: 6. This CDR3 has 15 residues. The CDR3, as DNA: TGTGCCAGCAGCCGAACTAGCGGGGGGAGGTACGAGCAGTACTTC. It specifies CASSRTSGGRYEQYF.

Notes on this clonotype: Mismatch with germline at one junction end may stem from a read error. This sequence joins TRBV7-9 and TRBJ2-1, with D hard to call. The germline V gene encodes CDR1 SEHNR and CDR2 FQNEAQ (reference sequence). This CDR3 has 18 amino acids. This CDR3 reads CASSLGKESTSSYNAQFF. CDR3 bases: TGTGCCAGCAGCTTGGGAAAAGAAAGCACGAGCTCCTACAATGCGCAGTTCTTC.

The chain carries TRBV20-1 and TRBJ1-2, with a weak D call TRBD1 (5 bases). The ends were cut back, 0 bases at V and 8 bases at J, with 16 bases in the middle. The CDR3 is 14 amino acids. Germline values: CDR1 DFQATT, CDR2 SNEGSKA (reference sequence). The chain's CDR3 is CSARDVFQEGGYTF. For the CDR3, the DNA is TGCAGTGCTAGAGATGTATTCCAGGAGGGGGGCTACACCTTC.

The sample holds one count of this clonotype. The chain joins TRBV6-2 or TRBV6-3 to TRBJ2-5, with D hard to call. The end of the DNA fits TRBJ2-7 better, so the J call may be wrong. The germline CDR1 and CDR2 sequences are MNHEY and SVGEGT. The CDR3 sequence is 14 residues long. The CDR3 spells CASSYSPQPYEQYF. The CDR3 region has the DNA TGTGCCAGCAGTTACTCGCCACAGCCCTACGAGCAGTACTTC.

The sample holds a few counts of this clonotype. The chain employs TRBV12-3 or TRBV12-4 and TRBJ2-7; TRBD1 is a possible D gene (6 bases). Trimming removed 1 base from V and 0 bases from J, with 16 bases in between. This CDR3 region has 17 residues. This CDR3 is CASSLDWTDPGSYEQYF. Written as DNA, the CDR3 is TGTGCCAGCAGTTTAGATTGGACAGACCCTGGCTCCTACGAGCAGTACTTC.

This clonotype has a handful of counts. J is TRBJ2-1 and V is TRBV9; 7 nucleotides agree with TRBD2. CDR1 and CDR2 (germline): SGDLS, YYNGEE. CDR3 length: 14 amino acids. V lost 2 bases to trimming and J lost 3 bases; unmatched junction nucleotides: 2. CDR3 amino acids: CASSVGTIYNEQFF. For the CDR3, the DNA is TGTGCCAGCAGCGTCGGGACTATCTACAATGAGCAGTTCTTC.

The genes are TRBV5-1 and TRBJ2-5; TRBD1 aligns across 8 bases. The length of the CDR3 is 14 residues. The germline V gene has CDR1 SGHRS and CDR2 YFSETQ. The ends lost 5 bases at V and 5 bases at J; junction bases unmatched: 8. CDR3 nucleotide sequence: TGCGCCAGCAGATCTCAGGGGGCGCGGGAGACCCAGTACTTC. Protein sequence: CASRSQGARETQYF.

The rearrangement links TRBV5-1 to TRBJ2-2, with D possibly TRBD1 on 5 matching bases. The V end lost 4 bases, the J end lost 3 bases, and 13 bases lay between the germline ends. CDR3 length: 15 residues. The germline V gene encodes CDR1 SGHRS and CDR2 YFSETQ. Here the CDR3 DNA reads TGCGCCAGCAGCCAAACCCAGGGATACACCGGGGAGCTGTTTTTT. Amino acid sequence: CASSQTQGYTGELFF.

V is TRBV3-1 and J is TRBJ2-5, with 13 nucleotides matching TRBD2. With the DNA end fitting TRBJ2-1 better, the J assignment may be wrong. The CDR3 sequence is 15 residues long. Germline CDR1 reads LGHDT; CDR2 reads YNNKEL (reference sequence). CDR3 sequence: CASSLGLAGAGEQFF. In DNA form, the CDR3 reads TGTGCCAGCAGCCTCGGACTAGCGGGGGCGGGGGAGCAGTTCTTC.

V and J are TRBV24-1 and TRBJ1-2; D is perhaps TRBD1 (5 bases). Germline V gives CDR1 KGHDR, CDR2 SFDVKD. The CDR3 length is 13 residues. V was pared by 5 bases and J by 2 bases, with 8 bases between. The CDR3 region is CATSGSGNYGYTF. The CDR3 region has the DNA TGTGCCACCAGTGGATCAGGGAACTATGGCTACACCTTC.

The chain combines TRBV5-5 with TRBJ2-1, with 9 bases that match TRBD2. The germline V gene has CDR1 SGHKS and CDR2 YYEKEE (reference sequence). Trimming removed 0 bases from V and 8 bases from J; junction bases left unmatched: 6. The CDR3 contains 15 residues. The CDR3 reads CASSLAERGVDEQFF. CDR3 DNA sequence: TGTGCCAGCAGCTTGGCCGAGCGGGGGGTCGATGAGCAGTTCTTC. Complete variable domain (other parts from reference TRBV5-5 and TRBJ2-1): DAGVTQSPTHLIKTRGQQVTLRCSPISGHKSVSWYQQVLGQGPQFIFQYYEKEERGRGNFPDRFSARQFPNYSSELNVNALLLGDSALYLCASSLAERGVDEQFFGPGTRLTVL.

CDR3 DNA: TGTGCCAGCAGGGACCGAGCGAACACCGGGGAGCTGTTTTTT. This codes for CASRDRANTGELFF. The V and J genes are TRBV12-3 or TRBV12-4 and TRBJ2-2, with no clear D. The CDR3 consists of 14 residues. V was pared by 6 bases and J by 0 bases, with 8 bases between.

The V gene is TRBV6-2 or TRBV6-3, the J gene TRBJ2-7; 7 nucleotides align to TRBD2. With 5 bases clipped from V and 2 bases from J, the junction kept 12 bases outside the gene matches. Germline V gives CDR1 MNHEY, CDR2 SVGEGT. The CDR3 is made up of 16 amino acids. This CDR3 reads CASSPRRASGAYEQYF. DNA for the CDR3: TGTGCCAGCAGTCCACGTAGGGCTAGCGGCGCCTACGAGCAGTACTTC.

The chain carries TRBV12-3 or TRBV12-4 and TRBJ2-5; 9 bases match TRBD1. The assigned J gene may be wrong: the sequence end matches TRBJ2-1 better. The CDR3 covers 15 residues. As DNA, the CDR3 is TGTGCCAGCAGTAACAACAGGGGGCGCAGGAATGAGCAGTTCTTC. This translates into CASSNNRGRRNEQFF.

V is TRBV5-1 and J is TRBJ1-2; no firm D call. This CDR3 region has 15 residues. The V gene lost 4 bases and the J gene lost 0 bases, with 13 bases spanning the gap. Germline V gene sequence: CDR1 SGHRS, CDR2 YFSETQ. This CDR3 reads CASSACREANYGYTF. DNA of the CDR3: TGCGCCAGCAGCGCTTGCAGAGAAGCTAACTATGGCTACACCTTC.

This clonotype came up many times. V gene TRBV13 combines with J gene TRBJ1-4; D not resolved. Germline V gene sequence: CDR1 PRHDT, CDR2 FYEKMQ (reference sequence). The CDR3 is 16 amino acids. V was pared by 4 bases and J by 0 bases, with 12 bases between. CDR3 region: CASSSVGPSTNEKLFF. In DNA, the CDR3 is TGTGCCAGCAGCTCGGTTGGACCTTCAACTAATGAAAAACTGTTTTTT.

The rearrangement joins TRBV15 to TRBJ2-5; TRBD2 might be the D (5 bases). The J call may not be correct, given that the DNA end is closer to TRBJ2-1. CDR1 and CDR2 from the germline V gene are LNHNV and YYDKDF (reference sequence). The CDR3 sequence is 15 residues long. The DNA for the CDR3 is TGTGCCACCAGCAGCATGAGGGAAGTTGGCAATGAGCAGTTCTTC. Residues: CATSSMREVGNEQFF.

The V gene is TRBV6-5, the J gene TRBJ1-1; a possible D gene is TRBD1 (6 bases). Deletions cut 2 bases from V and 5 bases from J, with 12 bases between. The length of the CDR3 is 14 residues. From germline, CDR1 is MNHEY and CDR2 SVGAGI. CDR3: CASSYQPTGTEAFF. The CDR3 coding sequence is TGTGCCAGCAGTTACCAACCAACAGGGACTGAAGCTTTCTTT.

The CDR3 DNA reads TGTGCCAGCAGCTTAGAATTCCATACTGGCAAAAACATTCAGTACTTC. Its translation is CASSLEFHTGKNIQYF. The chain joins TRBV7-9 to TRBJ2-4; D unclear. The CDR3 runs to 16 residues. Germline V gene sequence: CDR1 SEHNR, CDR2 FQNEAQ (reference sequence). V dropped 1 base and J dropped 3 bases, with 13 bases sitting between them.

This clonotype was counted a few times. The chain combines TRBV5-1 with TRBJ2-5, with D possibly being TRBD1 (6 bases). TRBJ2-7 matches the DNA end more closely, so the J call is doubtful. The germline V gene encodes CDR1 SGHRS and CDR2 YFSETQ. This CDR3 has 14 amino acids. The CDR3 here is CASSLDRVASEQYF. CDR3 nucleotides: TGCGCCAGCAGCTTGGACAGGGTGGCGTCCGAGCAGTACTTC.